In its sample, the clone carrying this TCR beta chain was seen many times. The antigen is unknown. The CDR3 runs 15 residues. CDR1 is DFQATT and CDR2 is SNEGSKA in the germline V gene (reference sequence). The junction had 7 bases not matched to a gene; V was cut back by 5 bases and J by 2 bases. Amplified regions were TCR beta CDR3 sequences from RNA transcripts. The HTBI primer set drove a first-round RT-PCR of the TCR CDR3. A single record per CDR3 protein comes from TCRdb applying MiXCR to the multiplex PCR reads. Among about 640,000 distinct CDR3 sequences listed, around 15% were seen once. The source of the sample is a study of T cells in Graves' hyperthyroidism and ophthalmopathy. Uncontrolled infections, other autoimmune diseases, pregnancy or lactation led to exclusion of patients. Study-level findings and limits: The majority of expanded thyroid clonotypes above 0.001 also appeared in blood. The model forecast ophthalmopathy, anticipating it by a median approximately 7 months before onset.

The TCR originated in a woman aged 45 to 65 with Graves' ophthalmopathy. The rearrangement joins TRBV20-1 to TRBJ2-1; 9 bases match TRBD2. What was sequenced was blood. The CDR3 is CSAATRLAAYNEQFF. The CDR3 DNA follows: TGCAGTGCTGCAACCCGACTAGCGGCCTACAATGAGCAGTTCTTC.